This passage covers 8 T cell receptor beta chains from one sample sequenced in a study of T cell responses to AZD1222 COVID-19 vaccine. Data came from immunoSEQ multiplex PCR; TCRdb stores just in-frame clones and leaves some out. The sample lists roughly 160,000 clones; about 90% were seen once. This material consisted of peripheral blood, taken 28 days after the second AZD1222 dose. These receptors came from an adult who received the AZD1222 COVID-19 vaccine.

V usage is TRBV4-1 and J usage is TRBJ2-1; 8 nucleotides match TRBD2. Germline-derived CDR1 and CDR2 are MGHRA and YSYEKL. The CDR3 sequence is 16 residues long. With 5 bases clipped from V and 6 bases from J, the junction kept 12 bases outside the gene matches. The CDR3 region is CASSRTGTRPPNEQFF. CDR3 nucleotides: TGCGCCAGCAGCAGAACCGGGACTAGACCTCCCAATGAGCAGTTCTTC.

This clone has just one count. This sequence joins TRBV2 and TRBJ1-1; 7 positions match TRBD1. This CDR3 region has 16 residues. After removal of 6 bases from V and 0 bases from J, the junction contained 10 bases not matched to a gene. CDR1 SNHLY and CDR2 FYNNEI come from the germline V gene. CDR3 region: CASRPGTVFMNTEAFF. As DNA, the CDR3 is TGTGCCAGCAGACCGGGGACAGTCTTTATGAACACTGAAGCTTTCTTT. Together with reference TRBV2 and TRBJ1-1, the CDR3 gives the full variable domain: EPEVTQTPSHQVTQMGQEVILRCVPISNHLYFYWYRQILGQKVEFLVSFYNNEISEKSEIFDDQFSVERPDGSNFTLKIRSTKLEDSAMYFCASRPGTVFMNTEAFFGQGTRLTVV.

The V gene is TRBV10-3, the J gene TRBJ1-1; tentatively, D is TRBD1 (5 bases). The germline CDR1 and CDR2 sequences are ENHRY and SYGVKD. V lost 6 bases and J lost 5, with 13 bases in between. The CDR3 totals 13 residues. In DNA, the CDR3 is TGTGCCATCAGCCCCCAGGGAAGGACTGAAGCTTTCTTT. Translating gives CAISPQGRTEAFF.

To note about this clone: The sample holds other DNA sequences that translate to the same CDR3. CDR3 DNA sequence: TGTGCCAGCAGCTTAGACCGGGAGACCCAGTACTTC. Protein sequence: CASSLDRETQYF. The rearrangement uses TRBV11-2 and TRBJ2-5; D remains ambiguous. The CDR3 runs to 12 residues. With 0 bases removed from V and 5 bases from J, the gap between germline ends came to 4 bases. Germline V gene sequence: CDR1 SGHAT, CDR2 FQNNGV.

The rearrangement joins TRBV4-1 to TRBJ2-5; the D is unclear. CDR3 length: 14 residues. V was shortened by 1 base and J by 2 bases, with 8 bases between the two germline ends. Germline V gene sequence: CDR1 MGHRA, CDR2 YSYEKL. The CDR3 reads CASSQGAAQETQYF. The CDR3 region has the DNA TGCGCCAGCAGCCAAGGGGCAGCGCAAGAGACCCAGTACTTC.

J is TRBJ1-4 and V is TRBV28; TRBD1 is a possible D gene (5 bases). V lost 6 bases and J lost 8, with 16 bases in between. In germline, CDR1 is MDHEN, CDR2 SYDVKM. The CDR3 sequence is 14 residues long. The CDR3 coding sequence is TGTGCCAGCAGGCTAATCGGAGGGGTGGAAAAACTGTTTTTT. Translated: CASRLIGGVEKLFF.

V gene TRBV5-1 combines with J gene TRBJ1-2; D remains ambiguous. There are 14 residues in the CDR3. Per the germline V gene, CDR1 is SGHRS and CDR2 is YFSETQ. V gave up 0 bases and J gave up 7 bases, with 13 bases separating them. CDR3 residues: CASSLEASATGYTF. DNA of the CDR3: TGCGCCAGCAGCTTGGAGGCCAGCGCTACTGGCTACACCTTC.

This chain links TRBV18 with TRBJ1-1; D gene ambiguous. Trimming left V 6 bases short and J 1 base short, with 12 bases between. The CDR3 totals 14 residues. CDR1 KGHSH and CDR2 LQKENI come from the germline V gene. As DNA, the CDR3 is TGTGCCAGCTCCCTGGGGTGGGGGAACACTGAAGCTTTCTTT. This sequence encodes CASSLGWGNTEAFF.